This T cell receptor (beta chain) originates from a study of T cells in Graves' hyperthyroidism and ophthalmopathy. Study details: Before treatment of any kind, peripheral blood was taken at initial diagnosis.

Using RNA transcripts as the source, TCR beta CDR3 regions were amplified. Researchers ran a first-round RT-PCR on the TCR CDR3 using the HTBI primer set. TCRdb re-analysed the multiplex PCR reads in MiXCR, keeping a single row per CDR3 protein. The data show around 760,000 distinct CDR3 sequences, 30% to 40% seen once. This CDR3 comprises 12 residues. The germline V and J ends were trimmed by 5 bases and 6 bases, with 11 bases remaining between them. With respect to this clonotype: Its antigen is as yet unknown.

Thyroid ultrasound and orbital computed tomography, with clinical symptoms and serum thyroxine and TRAb, informed diagnoses. Study outcomes and limitations: Most expanded thyroid clonotypes above 0.001 recurred in blood.

This TCR was sampled from a woman in her thirties or forties with Graves' hyperthyroidism. Source material: blood. V is TRBV12-3 or TRBV12-4 and J is TRBJ2-7; D may be TRBD1 (6 bases). The CDR3 reads CASSKTGSEQYF. The CDR3 coding sequence is TGTGCCAGCAGTAAGACAGGTTCCGAGCAGTACTTC.